What follows are 19 T cell receptor beta chains derived from one specimen sequenced in a study of T cells after yellow fever vaccination. In TCRdb, the 5' RACE reads were re-called with MiXCR into one record per CDR3 protein. The sample includes about 320,000 distinct CDR3 sequences, approximately 4% seen only once; the top ten take roughly 19%. Material: PBMCs, obtained 15 days after the yellow fever booster vaccination. The source is a man aged 18 to 29 who received the YFV17D yellow fever vaccine.

This clonotype was observed a few times. CDR3 region: CASSLGDATANYGYTF. DNA of the CDR3: TGCGCCAGCAGCTTGGGGGATGCCACGGCTAACTATGGCTACACCTTC. The chain links TRBV5-1 to TRBJ1-2; D uncertain. Trimming stripped 0 bases from V and 0 bases from J, with 12 bases between. Germline V gene data show CDR1 as SGHRS and CDR2 as YFSETQ. This CDR3 contains 16 residues.

This clonotype was observed a handful of times. CDR3 amino acids: CASHRGGSDTQYF. CDR3 in DNA: TGCGCCAGCCACCGGGGGGGCTCAGATACGCAGTATTTT. The chain has TRBV5-1 and TRBJ2-3, with 8 positions matching TRBD2. V shed 7 bases, J shed 4 bases, and the junction held 5 bases outside the gene matches. The CDR3 runs 13 residues. Germline assignment: CDR1 SGHRS and CDR2 YFSETQ. The whole variable domain, remainder taken from reference TRBV5-1 and TRBJ2-3, is KAGVTQTPRYLIKTRGQQVTLSCSPISGHRSVSWYQQTPGQGLQFLFEYFSETQRNKGNFPGRFSGRQFSNSRSEMNVSTLELGDSALYLCASHRGGSDTQYFGPGTRLTVL.

The chain has TRBV19 and TRBJ2-5; a weak D match, TRBD2 (5 bases). The CDR3 is 16 amino acids. Trimming pared 2 bases from V and 1 base from J, leaving 14 bases between. Germline V gene sequence: CDR1 LNHDA, CDR2 SQIVND (reference sequence). CDR3 DNA: TGTGCCAGTAGTATATCGGGCAGTGGACTCCAAGAGACCCAGTACTTC. Encoded protein: CASSISGSGLQETQYF.

This chain links TRBV20-1 with TRBJ2-3, with 12 bases lining up with TRBD2. The length of the CDR3 is 15 residues. The V gene end was trimmed by 3 bases and the J gene end by 1 base; junction bases not matched to a gene: 2. Germline values: CDR1 DFQATT, CDR2 SNEGSKA (reference sequence). CDR3 in amino acids: CSARGTSGRTDTQYF. The CDR3 coding sequence is TGCAGTGCTAGGGGGACTAGCGGGCGCACAGATACGCAGTATTTT.

This clonotype appeared many times. J is TRBJ1-1 and V is TRBV12-3 or TRBV12-4, with unresolved D. There are 15 residues in the CDR3. V lost 3 bases, J lost 1 base, and 12 bases lay in between. CDR3 sequence: CASSFGVGPNTEAFF. CDR3 in DNA: TGTGCCAGCAGTTTCGGCGTCGGACCGAACACTGAAGCTTTCTTT.

This clonotype was detected only a few times. This chain links TRBV7-2 with TRBJ1-6; a possible D gene is TRBD1 (5 bases). The CDR3 has 14 residues. Germline V CDR1 and CDR2: SGHTA, FQGNSA. V was cut by 7 bases and J by 7 bases, with 14 bases left in between. The CDR3 loop reads CASKDPGANSPLHF. In DNA form, the CDR3 reads TGTGCCAGCAAAGATCCCGGGGCGAATTCACCCCTCCACTTT.

In this sample, this clonotype turned up a few times. Here the CDR3 DNA reads TGTGCCATCAGTGAACCAGTCGGAATAGCGGGGGGGCGGACAGATACGCAGTATTTT. Translating it yields CAISEPVGIAGGRTDTQYF. J is TRBJ2-3 and V is TRBV10-3, with 11 nucleotides matching TRBD2. Germline V CDR1 and CDR2: ENHRY, SYGVKD. CDR3 length equals 19 residues. V shed 3 bases and J 3 bases; nucleotides not matched to a gene: 14.

There are a few counts of this clonotype. The chain is built from TRBV18 and TRBJ2-1; 9 positions agree with TRBD1. The CDR3 is made up of 13 amino acids. Germline V lookup: CDR1 KGHSH, CDR2 LQKENI. J gave up 9 bases and V 3 bases, and 3 bases lay outside the gene matches. The CDR3 sequence: CASSPGQGPEQFF. CDR3 coding DNA: TGTGCCAGCTCACCGGGACAGGGTCCTGAGCAGTTCTTC.

This clonotype was counted ten times or more. The chain uses TRBV12-3 or TRBV12-4 and TRBJ1-5; TRBD1 matches at 8 bases. V gave up 5 bases and J gave up 4 bases; unmatched junction bases: 1. This CDR3 region has 13 residues. The CDR3 reads CASSRDRNQPQHF. DNA of the CDR3: TGTGCCAGCAGTCGGGACAGGAATCAGCCCCAGCATTTT.

This clonotype was seen a handful of times. The V gene is TRBV4-3, the J gene TRBJ2-5, with D possibly matching TRBD2 (6 bases). This CDR3 region has 16 residues. The V end lost 0 bases, the J end lost 5 bases, and 16 bases lay between the germline ends. Germline CDR1 reads LGHNA; CDR2 reads YSLEER. The CDR3 DNA reads TGCGCCAGCAGCCAAGAGATAGTCGTTGGGGGGGAGACCCAGTACTTC. Amino acids: CASSQEIVVGGETQYF.

This chain connects TRBV5-1 to TRBJ2-5, with 8 bases that match TRBD1. Germline V CDR1 and CDR2: SGHRS, YFSETQ. The V and J ends lost 7 bases and 4 bases, in that order; junction bases with no gene match: 6. The CDR3 totals 13 residues. This CDR3 is CASGQGALETQYF. The CDR3 bases are TGCGCCAGCGGCCAGGGGGCTCTAGAGACCCAGTACTTC.

This chain uses TRBV12-3 or TRBV12-4 with TRBJ2-2, with 9 bases identical to TRBD2. This CDR3 comprises 20 residues. The V segment lost 3 bases and the J segment 2 bases; nucleotides outside the gene matches: 16. CDR3 bases: TGTGCCAGCAGTTTTTCGATAGCGGGGGTCGACGTTTATAACACCGGGGAGCTGTTTTTT. This gives the protein CASSFSIAGVDVYNTGELFF.

This clonotype was seen a few times. The chain combines TRBV10-3 with TRBJ2-3, with 7 positions matching TRBD2. The CDR3 is made up of 15 amino acids. V shed 4 bases, J shed 4 bases, and the junction held 8 bases outside the gene matches. Germline CDR1 reads ENHRY; CDR2 reads SYGVKD. The CDR3 bases are TGTGCCATCAGTGGGTCGACTAGCTCGTCAGATACGCAGTATTTT. Protein: CAISGSTSSSDTQYF.

This clonotype was seen ten or more times. The chain joins TRBV7-9 to TRBJ2-3, with a weak D call TRBD1 (5 bases). From germline, CDR1 is SEHNR and CDR2 FQNEAQ (reference sequence). CDR3 length: 15 amino acids. The ends were cut back, 1 base at V and 0 bases at J, with 8 bases in the middle. DNA for the CDR3: TGTGCCAGCAGCTTAGAAGGGGATAGCACAGATACGCAGTATTTT. Its translation is CASSLEGDSTDTQYF.

The chain recombines TRBV6-5 with TRBJ1-2; D is unclear. Germline lookup yields CDR1 MNHEY and CDR2 SVGAGI. V lost 3 bases, J lost 6 bases, and 8 bases lay in between. The CDR3 has 12 residues. The CDR3 here is CASSYKGNGYTF. For the CDR3, the DNA is TGTGCCAGCAGTTATAAAGGGAATGGCTACACCTTC.

This clonotype occurred many times. The rearrangement links TRBV4-3 to TRBJ2-5, with no clear D. Germline V gives CDR1 LGHNA, CDR2 YSLEER. The CDR3 loop spans 13 amino acids. Trimming shortened V by 8 bases and J by 2 bases, and 12 bases separated the two germline ends. This CDR3 reads CASSDRAQETQYF. The CDR3, as DNA: TGCGCCAGCTCGGACCGTGCTCAAGAGACCCAGTACTTC.

The V call is TRBV11-2, the J call TRBJ2-3; no reliable D call. With 5 bases removed from V and 6 bases from J, the gap between germline ends came to 9 bases. The CDR3 has 12 amino acids. Germline assignment: CDR1 SGHAT and CDR2 FQNNGV. The CDR3 sequence: CASSPRSDTQYF. The CDR3 DNA is TGTGCCAGCAGCCCCCGATCGGATACGCAGTATTTT.

The rearrangement uses TRBV20-1 and TRBJ2-5, with 9 bases lining up with TRBD2. Looked up from germline, CDR1 is DFQATT and CDR2 is SNEGSKA (reference sequence). The CDR3 runs to 15 residues. The V and J ends lost 3 bases and 6 bases, in that order; junction bases with no gene match: 11. The CDR3 loop reads CSARIGAGGTKTQYF. The CDR3 DNA reads TGCAGTGCTAGGATCGGAGCGGGGGGAACGAAGACCCAGTACTTC.

This rearrangement joins TRBV6-2 or TRBV6-3 to TRBJ2-7; TRBD1 matches 7 bases. CDR3 length: 12 amino acids. V lost 10 bases and J lost 6; bases outside the gene matches: 9. Germline CDR1 MNHEY, CDR2 SVGEGT. CDR3 sequence reads: CATQEAGGEQYV. As DNA, the CDR3 is TGTGCCACCCAGGAGGCAGGGGGCGAGCAGTACGTC.